This T cell receptor beta chain was profiled in a study of cytomegalovirus exposure and HLA in healthy donors. Study conclusions and caveats: What TCR beta sequences reportedly achieved was accurate prediction of HLA-A and HLA-B alleles in most subjects. For most TCR beta V segments, an earlier analysis put the productive rate at about 87% or about 30% of the time.

This donor's record omits CMV serostatus. The PCR ran on 60 Vbeta and 13 Jbeta primers. The protocol was immunoSEQ multiplex PCR, while the TCRdb copy is restricted to in-frame clones and leaves out a portion. The table has some 170,000 clones, more than 60% seen once. Points on this clone: Its antigen is currently unknown.

The clonotype comes from a human donor in good health. What was sequenced was PBMCs.

The CDR3 nucleotides are TGTGCCAGCAGCTTATACAGACAGGGTCATGAAAAACTGTTTTTT. Encoded protein: CASSLYRQGHEKLFF. This rearrangement joins TRBV7-9 to TRBJ1-4; 7 bases agree with TRBD1. V lost 2 bases to trimming and J lost 6 bases; unmatched junction nucleotides: 6. Per germline, CDR1 SEHNR and CDR2 FQNEAQ (reference sequence). The CDR3 loop spans 15 amino acids.